These 14 T cell receptor beta chains originate from one sample sequenced in a study of blood T cells in healthy people across ages. A sample-barcoded 5' primer and a J-beta primer mix were used in a second PCR of about 6 to 12 cycles. A single record per CDR3 protein comes from TCRdb applying MiXCR to the 5' RACE reads. The sample records fewer than 800,000 distinct CDR3 sequences, roughly 25% being singletons. These data also formed part of another study, on T cells of mothers and their children.

Input material: blood. The receptor set was obtained from a boy aged 5-17 years in good health.

This clonotype was observed a single time. The genes are TRBV7-9 and TRBJ2-5; unclear D gene. The germline V and J ends were trimmed by 2 bases and 4 bases, with 11 bases remaining between them. The CDR3 runs 14 residues. Germline CDR1 SEHNR, CDR2 FQNEAQ (reference sequence). CDR3 sequence reads: CASSLPSERETQYF. The CDR3 DNA is TGTGCCAGCAGCTTACCGAGTGAGCGAGAGACCCAGTACTTC. The variable domain in full, with the rest retrieved from reference TRBV7-9 and TRBJ2-5, is DTGVSQNPRHKITKRGQNVTFRCDPISEHNRLYWYRQTLGQGPEFLTYFQNEAQLEKSRLLSDRFSAERPKGSFSTLEIQRTEQGDSAMYLCASSLPSERETQYFGPGTRLLVL.

The V gene is TRBV4-2, the J gene TRBJ2-4; 12 bases fit TRBD1. Germline CDR1 LGHNA, CDR2 YNFKEQ. The junction had 2 bases not matched to a gene; V was cut back by 0 bases and J by 8 bases. The CDR3 runs to 15 residues. The CDR3 sequence: CASSQEGQGADIQYF. The CDR3 coding sequence is TGTGCCAGCAGCCAAGAGGGACAGGGGGCAGACATTCAGTACTTC.

This clonotype was picked up a small number of times. J is TRBJ1-4 and V is TRBV6-1; TRBD1 agrees at 7 bases. Germline V lookup: CDR1 MNHNS, CDR2 SASEGT. The CDR3 has 15 residues. V shed 6 bases and J 7 bases; nucleotides not matched to a gene: 11. The CDR3 nucleotides read TGTGCCAGCAGACCCCAACAGGGGAAGTCTGAAAAACTGTTTTTT. This codes for CASRPQQGKSEKLFF.

The chain joins TRBV11-2 to TRBJ2-7; tentatively, D is TRBD2 (6 bases). The ends were cut back, 1 base at V and 3 bases at J, with 10 bases in the middle. CDR1 is SGHAT and CDR2 is FQNNGV in the germline V gene. This CDR3 has 14 residues. Here the CDR3 DNA reads TGTGCCAGCAGCTTAGGGCGGGGAAACTACGAGCAGTACTTC. This translates into CASSLGRGNYEQYF.

The V call is TRBV6-2 or TRBV6-3, the J call TRBJ2-7, with D possibly being TRBD1 (5 bases). The length of the CDR3 is 15 residues. Per the germline V gene, CDR1 is MNHEY and CDR2 is SVGEGT. V was cut by 2 bases and J by 6 bases, with 17 bases left in between. The chain's CDR3 is CASSYEPLEGVEQYF. The CDR3 coding sequence is TGTGCCAGCAGTTACGAACCCTTGGAAGGGGTCGAGCAGTACTTC.

V gene TRBV20-1 combines with J gene TRBJ1-5; no definite D call. Germline CDR1 DFQATT, CDR2 SNEGSKA (reference sequence). Trimming took 0 bases from V and 5 from J, leaving 14 bases between them. The CDR3 is 15 residues long. The CDR3 bases are TGCAGTGCTAGAGATTCTCTGGGCGAATATCAGCCCCAGCATTTT. The encoded protein is CSARDSLGEYQPQHF.

This clonotype was seen more than once but under ten times. The missing conserved phenylalanine or tryptophan at the end of this CDR3 makes a read error likely. The DNA is left out, because the CDR3 cannot be placed on it with certainty; the CDR3 is given as TCRdb lists it. The V call is TRBV28, the J call TRBJ2-7; the DNA was not used to check the table's D call, TRBD1. Germline V gene data show CDR1 as MDHEN and CDR2 as SYDVKM. The CDR3 is made up of 12 amino acids, end residues included. This CDR3 is CASSKSSASPVI.

The chain employs TRBV2 and TRBJ2-5; either TRBD1 or TRBD2 may supply D (5 bases each). The J call may be wrong; the DNA end is better matched by TRBJ2-1. The CDR3 has 12 residues. Per germline, CDR1 SNHLY and CDR2 FYNNEI. The CDR3 sequence: CASTLGVGEQFF. CDR3 sequence (DNA): TGTGCCAGCACCCTGGGGGTGGGTGAGCAGTTCTTC.

J is TRBJ2-7 and V is TRBV13; TRBD2 matches at 9 bases. Losses at the gene ends were 2 bases for V and 5 bases for J; bases not matched to a gene: 7. The germline V gene has CDR1 PRHDT and CDR2 FYEKMQ (reference sequence). CDR3 length: 15 amino acids. The CDR3 DNA is TGTGCCAGCAGCTTAATTAGCGGGAGTGTGAACGAGCAGTACTTC. Its protein product is CASSLISGSVNEQYF.

This clonotype was detected only a few times. The chain links TRBV20-1 to TRBJ2-5, with TRBD2 identical over 9 bases. The V gene's germline CDR1 is DFQATT and CDR2 SNEGSKA (reference sequence). The V segment lost 3 bases and the J segment 5 bases; nucleotides outside the gene matches: 13. This CDR3 is built from 16 residues. Written as DNA, the CDR3 is TGCAGTGCTAGTCGAGGGACTAGCTCCCCGGAGGAGACCCAGTACTTC. It translates to CSASRGTSSPEETQYF.

This clonotype is a singleton in its sample. The V gene is TRBV4-3, the J gene TRBJ2-5, with TRBD1 as a possible D gene (5 bases). TRBJ2-7 explains the end of the DNA better; the J call may be wrong. This CDR3 is built from 15 residues. Germline V lookup: CDR1 LGHNA, CDR2 YSLEER. The CDR3 spells CASSQGRPGPYEQYF. The CDR3 DNA is TGCGCCAGCAGCCAAGGACGGCCAGGGCCCTACGAGCAGTACTTC.

The V gene is TRBV27, the J gene TRBJ2-1; a weak D match, TRBD1 (5 bases). V gave up 8 bases and J gave up 6 bases, with 11 bases separating them. The CDR3 sequence is 12 residues long. In germline, CDR1 is MNHEY, CDR2 SMNVEV (reference sequence). Here the CDR3 reads CASAGMPNEQFF. CDR3 in DNA: TGTGCCAGCGCAGGGATGCCCAATGAGCAGTTCTTC.

This chain joins TRBV2 and TRBJ2-4, with D tentatively TRBD1 (6 bases). V was shortened by 3 bases and J by 9 bases, with 18 bases between the two germline ends. This CDR3 spans 15 amino acids. Germline V gene sequence: CDR1 SNHLY, CDR2 FYNNEI. The CDR3 sequence is CASSDPGGGHGIQYF. The CDR3 bases are TGTGCCAGCAGTGACCCCGGTGGGGGACATGGCATTCAGTACTTC.

The chain joins TRBV29-1 to TRBJ2-5, with D maybe TRBD1 (5 bases). The DNA end favors TRBJ2-7, so the J call may be wrong. The V gene's germline CDR1 is SQVTM and CDR2 ANQGSEA. The CDR3 is 16 residues long. The CDR3: CSVEDEVRREGDEQYF. For the CDR3, the DNA is TGCAGCGTTGAAGATGAGGTCCGCAGGGAAGGCGACGAGCAGTACTTC.